A single sample gave rise to the 22 T cell receptor beta chains below, sequenced in a study of cytomegalovirus exposure and HLA in healthy donors (dated by TCRdb to about 2017). The library was obtained by the immunoSEQ multiplex PCR assay. A mixture of 60 forward primers for TCR Vbeta segments and 13 reverse primers for TCR Jbeta segments was used in the multiplex PCR. Entries here come from immuneACCESS through TCRdb and include only in-frame sequences with V and J called. Some clones fail to appear in such tables; in the studies checked, an unresolved V gene covers under half of the shortfall, and the cause of the remainder is unknown. The sample yields 140,000 or so clones; 74% were counted once. The ten largest account for around 4% of the sample. The sequencing input was PBMCs. The receptors here all came from a man in his late teens or twenties in good health and CMV-seropositive.

The V gene is TRBV5-1, the J gene TRBJ2-1, with TRBD1 identical over 10 bases. Germline CDR1 and CDR2: SGHRS and YFSETQ. There are 16 residues in the CDR3. Germline trimming cut 0 bases from V and 5 bases from J; bases unmatched to any gene: 5. The CDR3 here is CASSLATGGRDNEQFF. For the CDR3, the DNA is TGCGCCAGCAGCTTGGCGACAGGGGGCAGGGACAATGAGCAGTTCTTC. The full variable domain, its missing parts supplied by reference TRBV5-1 and TRBJ2-1, is KAGVTQTPRYLIKTRGQQVTLSCSPISGHRSVSWYQQTPGQGLQFLFEYFSETQRNKGNFPGRFSGRQFSNSRSEMNVSTLELGDSALYLCASSLATGGRDNEQFFGPGTRLTVL.

This chain's CDR3 is CASSDRTGFTFF. In DNA form, the CDR3 reads TGCGCCAGCAGTGACCGGACAGGGTTCACTTTCTTT. The chain links TRBV10-2 to TRBJ1-1; 8 bases are shared with TRBD1. CDR3 length equals 12 residues. Germline V gives CDR1 WSHSY, CDR2 SAAADI. J gave up 12 bases and V 3 bases, and 6 bases lay outside the gene matches.

The V and J genes are TRBV27 and TRBJ2-4, with TRBD2 as a possible D gene (6 bases). This CDR3 is built from 16 residues. The V and J ends lost 5 bases and 0 bases respectively, with 14 bases between them. Germline V gives CDR1 MNHEY, CDR2 SMNVEV (reference sequence). In nucleotides, the CDR3 is TGTGCCAGCAGTCCAATGGAGGGGCTAGCCAAAAACATTCAGTACTTC. Translating gives CASSPMEGLAKNIQYF.

The chain couples TRBV7-8 to TRBJ1-2, with 9 bases that match TRBD1. The CDR3 is 13 residues long. The V gene end was trimmed by 5 bases and the J gene end by 6 bases; junction bases not matched to a gene: 4. CDR1 is SGHVS, CDR2 FQNEAQ, per germline. As DNA, the CDR3 is TGTGCCAGCAGCCCCGGGACAGGGCATGGCTACACCTTC. Residues: CASSPGTGHGYTF.

The chain combines TRBV2 with TRBJ1-5; D gene unclear. Germline CDR1 is SNHLY and CDR2 is FYNNEI. CDR3 length: 14 amino acids. Trimming cost V 3 bases and J 2 bases, with 8 bases left between them. The CDR3 reads CASSETSGNQPQHF. The CDR3 DNA reads TGTGCCAGCAGTGAGACAAGTGGCAATCAGCCCCAGCATTTT. The variable domain in full, with the rest retrieved from reference TRBV2 and TRBJ1-5, is EPEVTQTPSHQVTQMGQEVILRCVPISNHLYFYWYRQILGQKVEFLVSFYNNEISEKSEIFDDQFSVERPDGSNFTLKIRSTKLEDSAMYFCASSETSGNQPQHFGDGTRLSIL.

In DNA form, the CDR3 reads TGCAGCGAGCAGGAACCGGGCACAGATACGCAGTATTTT. Its translation is CSEQEPGTDTQYF. The chain uses TRBV29-1 and TRBJ2-3; D gene ambiguous. The CDR3 spans 13 residues. Germline CDR1 reads SQVTM; CDR2 reads ANQGSEA. V was shortened by 7 bases and J by 1 base, with 12 bases between the two germline ends.

This chain connects TRBV9 to TRBJ1-2; 7 bases map to TRBD1. The CDR3 loop spans 14 amino acids. V lost 3 bases, J lost 4 bases, and 6 bases stayed unmatched. Germline lookup yields CDR1 SGDLS and CDR2 YYNGEE. CDR3 amino acids: CASSARRGVYGYTF. In DNA form, the CDR3 reads TGTGCCAGCAGCGCGCGCAGGGGGGTCTATGGCTACACCTTC.

This clone was observed a few times. V and J are TRBV10-3 and TRBJ2-7; no definite D call. This CDR3 comprises 13 residues. V was trimmed by 8 bases and J by 3 bases, leaving 14 bases between them. Germline V lookup: CDR1 ENHRY, CDR2 SYGVKD. The CDR3 is CAIVSAPDYEQYF. CDR3 coding DNA: TGTGCCATCGTATCAGCGCCCGACTACGAGCAGTACTTC.

The chain employs TRBV15 and TRBJ1-1; D is perhaps TRBD1 (5 bases). Germline assignment: CDR1 LNHNV and CDR2 YYDKDF (reference sequence). The V and J ends lost 5 bases and 3 bases respectively, with 16 bases between them. The CDR3 length is 15 residues. In nucleotides, the CDR3 is TGTGCCACCAGCGGAGGGTCAGGGCGAGACACTGAAGCTTTCTTT. Encoded protein: CATSGGSGRDTEAFF. Variable domain in full (rest from reference TRBV15 and TRBJ1-1): DAMVIQNPRYQVTQFGKPVTLSCSQTLNHNVMYWYQQKSSQAPKLLFHYYDKDFNNEADTPDNFQSRRPNTSFCFLDIRSPGLGDTAMYLCATSGGSGRDTEAFFGQGTRLTVV.

The V call is TRBV4-3, the J call TRBJ2-7, with D unclear. V lost 1 base, J lost 4 bases, and 8 bases lay in between. The CDR3 has 13 residues. CDR1 and CDR2 from the germline V gene are LGHNA and YSLEER. The CDR3 region is CASSQGYSYEQYF. CDR3 DNA: TGCGCCAGCAGCCAAGGATACAGTTACGAGCAGTACTTC.

J is TRBJ1-3 and V is TRBV27, with D possibly TRBD1 on 6 matching bases. Germline loops: CDR1 MNHEY, CDR2 SMNVEV (reference sequence). Trimming took off 10 bases at V and 3 bases at J, with 16 bases between the two ends. The CDR3 consists of 14 residues. The CDR3 spells CATRPGTNGNTIYF. CDR3 in DNA: TGTGCCACCCGGCCCGGGACAAATGGAAACACCATATATTTT.

The chain links TRBV7-2 to TRBJ2-5; possibly TRBD2 for D (5 bases). Trimming took off 0 bases at V and 1 base at J, with 9 bases between the two ends. Germline values: CDR1 SGHTA, CDR2 FQGNSA. CDR3 length equals 15 residues. The chain's CDR3 is CASSLAPAAQETQYF. CDR3 nucleotide sequence: TGTGCCAGCAGCTTAGCCCCAGCGGCCCAAGAGACCCAGTACTTC.

V usage is TRBV29-1 and J usage is TRBJ1-3, with 11 bases that match TRBD1. Germline V gene sequence: CDR1 SQVTM, CDR2 ANQGSEA. The CDR3 has 15 residues. The junction had 4 bases not matched to a gene; V was cut back by 5 bases and J by 1 base. CDR3 sequence reads: CSVLGTGGSGNTIYF. CDR3 coding DNA: TGCAGCGTTCTAGGGACAGGGGGATCTGGAAACACCATATATTTT.

V is TRBV7-8 and J is TRBJ1-3; TRBD1 aligns across 7 bases. This CDR3 has 16 amino acids. J was trimmed by 0 bases and V by 0 bases; bases with no gene match: 2. Germline V CDR1 and CDR2: SGHVS, FQNEAQ. CDR3 nucleotides: TGTGCCAGCAGCTTAGCGGACAGGATCTCTGGAAACACCATATATTTT. Protein sequence: CASSLADRISGNTIYF.

J is TRBJ2-3 and V is TRBV4-1; 7 nucleotides match TRBD2. V lost 1 base to trimming and J lost 2 bases; unmatched junction nucleotides: 3. The CDR3 extends over 15 amino acids. CDR1 MGHRA and CDR2 YSYEKL come from the germline V gene. The CDR3 nucleotides are TGCGCCAGCAGCCAAGCTCAGCGGGACACAGATACGCAGTATTTT. This encodes CASSQAQRDTDTQYF.

The gene calls are TRBV4-3 and TRBJ2-1; 10 nucleotides agree with TRBD2. CDR3 size: 17 residues. V was pared by 4 bases and J by 2 bases, with 8 bases of the junction left unmatched. CDR1 is LGHNA, CDR2 YSLEER, per germline. The CDR3 region has the DNA TGCGCCAGCAGCCCCTCGGCTAGCGGGAGTCCCTACAATGAGCAGTTCTTC. This translates into CASSPSASGSPYNEQFF.

This chain uses TRBV19 with TRBJ2-7; D ambiguous. The CDR3 runs 14 residues. CDR1 and CDR2 (germline): LNHDA, SQIVND (reference sequence). The ends were cut back, 2 bases at V and 0 bases at J, with 8 bases in the middle. For the CDR3, the DNA is TGTGCCAGTAGTATATCGGGTCTCTCCTACGAGCAGTACTTC. Residues: CASSISGLSYEQYF.

The chain is built from TRBV9 and TRBJ1-2; D unresolved. Germline lookup yields CDR1 SGDLS and CDR2 YYNGEE. The V and J ends lost 0 bases and 7 bases respectively, with 16 bases between them. The CDR3 runs to 15 residues. CDR3 protein: CASSVEGMAPGGYTF. Here the CDR3 DNA reads TGTGCCAGCAGCGTAGAAGGCATGGCCCCAGGTGGCTACACCTTC.

The chain joins TRBV18 to TRBJ1-6; 7 bases align to TRBD1. Per the germline V gene, CDR1 is KGHSH and CDR2 is LQKENI. The CDR3 is 17 residues long. V gave up 4 bases and J gave up 0 bases; unmatched junction bases: 6. CDR3: CASSRDRKRSYNSPLHF. The CDR3 nucleotides are TGTGCCAGCTCACGGGACAGAAAACGCTCCTATAATTCACCCCTCCACTTT.

The genes are TRBV27 and TRBJ1-2; a weak D match, TRBD1 (6 bases). Trimming removed 4 bases from V and 9 bases from J, with 24 bases in between. Germline V gene lookup returns CDR1 MNHEY and CDR2 SMNVEV (reference sequence). The CDR3 consists of 16 residues. The DNA for the CDR3 is TGTGCCAGCAGTTACGGGCAAAAAGGAGGGGGGGGGAGCTACACCTTC. Its translation: CASSYGQKGGGGSYTF.

The V gene is TRBV5-3, the J gene TRBJ2-7; 15 nucleotides agree with TRBD2. Being an ORF, TRBV5-3 has a function that is uncertain. CDR3 length: 18 amino acids. V gave up 3 bases and J gave up 2 bases; unmatched junction bases: 9. The CDR3, as DNA: TGTGCCAGAAGCTGGTGGACTAGCGGGGGGGCGGCCCCCTACGAGCAGTACTTC. Protein sequence: CARSWWTSGGAAPYEQYF.

J is TRBJ1-2 and V is TRBV29-1; 7 nucleotides line up with TRBD1. V dropped 3 bases and J dropped 2; count of bases not matched to a gene: 3. This CDR3 is 13 amino acids long. CDR1 and CDR2 (germline): SQVTM, ANQGSEA. CDR3 coding DNA: TGCAGCGTTGACGCAGGGGGGAACTATGGCTACACCTTC. It translates to CSVDAGGNYGYTF.